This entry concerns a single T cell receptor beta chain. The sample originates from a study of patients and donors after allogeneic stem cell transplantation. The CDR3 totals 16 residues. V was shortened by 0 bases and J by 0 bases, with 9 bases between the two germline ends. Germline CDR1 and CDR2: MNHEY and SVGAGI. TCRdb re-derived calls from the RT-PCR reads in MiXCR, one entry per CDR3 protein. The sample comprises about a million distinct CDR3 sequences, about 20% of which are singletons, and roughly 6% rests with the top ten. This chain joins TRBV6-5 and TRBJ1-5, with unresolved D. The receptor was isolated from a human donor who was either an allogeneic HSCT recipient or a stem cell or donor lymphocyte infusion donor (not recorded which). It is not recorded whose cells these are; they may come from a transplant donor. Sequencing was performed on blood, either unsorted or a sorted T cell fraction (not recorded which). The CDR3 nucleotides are TGTGCCAGCAGTTACTCGAGGCCACCTAGCAATCAGCCCCAGCATTTT. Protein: CASSYSRPPSNQPQHF.